The clone carrying this T cell receptor (beta chain) appeared a single time. This sample was included in a study of blood T cell repertoires in COVID-19. The table came from immunoSEQ multiplex PCR; TCRdb's copy has only in-frame clones and leaves some out. Of around 110,000 clones listed, approximately 80% were seen once; the top ten hold roughly 0.89%. The CDR3 extends over 14 amino acids. The germline gives CDR1 LNHDA, CDR2 SQIVND (reference sequence). The V end lost 3 bases, the J end lost 0 bases, and 9 bases lay between the germline ends. This TCR was recovered from a woman in her 70s with acute or convalescent COVID-19. The specimen sequenced was peripheral blood. This chain uses TRBV19 with TRBJ2-7; D is possibly TRBD1 (5 bases). DNA for the CDR3: TGTGCCAGTAGTATGGGGCAGGGCTCCTACGAGCAGTACTTC. Its translation is CASSMGQGSYEQYF.